This TCR beta chain appears in the sequencing data of a study of identical twins. The CDR3 has 12 residues. Per germline, CDR1 LGHDT and CDR2 YNNKEL (reference sequence). One entry per CDR3 protein results from TCRdb running MiXCR on the 5' RACE reads. This sample yields under 900,000 distinct CDR3 sequences, of which about 18% are seen a single time; over 10% belongs to the top ten. These data also formed part of another study, on T cells expressing NK-cell markers.

The sample was PBMCs. This receptor was identified in a woman aged 18-30 years in good health. The chain recombines TRBV3-1 with TRBJ2-2, with D possibly being TRBD2 (6 bases). DNA for the CDR3: TGTGCTGCGGGGACGAACACCGGGGAGCTGTTTTTT. Protein sequence: CAAGTNTGELFF.